This T cell receptor (beta chain) was recorded in a study of blood T cell repertoires in COVID-19. Overall study: Researchers got acute and convalescent COVID-19 samples from the United States, Italy and Spain. Sources were T cells, B-cell-depleted T cells, or PBMCs; the material itself was cDNA or gDNA.

Profiled with immunoSEQ multiplex PCR; TCRdb holds only in-frame clones, not every one. The sample includes tens of thousands of clones, roughly 80% seen only once; the top ten take 40% to 45%. This clone was seen only once. Looked up from germline, CDR1 is SGHRS and CDR2 is YFSETQ. Losses at the gene ends were 4 bases for V and 4 bases for J; bases not matched to a gene: 6. This CDR3 is built from 14 residues. V is TRBV5-1 and J is TRBJ2-7; 9 positions match TRBD1. The sequencing input was peripheral blood. The sequence came from a man aged 80 or over with acute or convalescent COVID-19. CDR3 region: CASSPDRGRYEQYF. The CDR3 bases are TGCGCCAGCAGCCCGGACAGGGGAAGGTACGAGCAGTACTTC.